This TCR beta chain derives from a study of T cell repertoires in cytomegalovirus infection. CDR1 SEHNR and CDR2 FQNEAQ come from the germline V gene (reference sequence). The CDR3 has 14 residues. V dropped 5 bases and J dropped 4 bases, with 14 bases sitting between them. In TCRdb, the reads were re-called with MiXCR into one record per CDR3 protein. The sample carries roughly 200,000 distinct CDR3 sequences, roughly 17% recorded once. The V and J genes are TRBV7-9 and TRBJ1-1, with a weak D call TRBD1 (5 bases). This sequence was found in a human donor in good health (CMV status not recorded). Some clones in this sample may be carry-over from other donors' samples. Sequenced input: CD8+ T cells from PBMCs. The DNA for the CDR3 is TGTGCCAGCAGCCCCACCGGGGGGAGCACTGAAGCTTTCTTT. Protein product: CASSPTGGSTEAFF.